This T cell receptor (beta chain) derives from a study of T cell changes during pregnancy in multiple sclerosis. Profiling relied on immunoSEQ multiplex PCR, and the TCRdb table lists in-frame clones only, not all of them. The repertoire holds roughly 80,000 clones, about 89% seen once, with 1.5% to 2% in the top ten. V dropped 4 bases and J dropped 4 bases, with 13 bases sitting between them. The germline gives CDR1 SGHTA, CDR2 FQGNSA. The CDR3 extends over 15 amino acids. The receptor was derived from a female donor with multiple sclerosis, enrolled in a pregnancy study. Sample: peripheral blood, taken before pregnancy. This chain links TRBV7-2 with TRBJ1-4; possible D gene TRBD1, 6 bases. In DNA, the CDR3 is TGTGCCAGCAGCTCCCGGACAGCTTTTAATGAAAAACTGTTTTTT. Its protein product is CASSSRTAFNEKLFF. Variable domain in full (rest from reference TRBV7-2 and TRBJ1-4): GAGVSQSPSNKVTEKGKDVELRCDPISGHTALYWYRQSLGQGLEFLIYFQGNSAPDKSGLPSDRFSAERTGGSVSTLTIQRTQQEDSAVYLCASSSRTAFNEKLFFGSGTQLSVL.